This T cell receptor (beta chain) was documented in a study of TIL therapy for anti-PD-1-resistant metastatic lung cancer. The CDR3 consists of 15 residues. Germline CDR1 and CDR2: MGHRA and YSYEKL. Trimming took 2 bases from V and 6 from J, leaving 14 bases between them. The study's findings and limits: Compared with baseline intratumoral T cells, expanded TIL cultures were more clonal and less diverse (roughly 6.5% vs 31%).

The libraries were made with immunoSEQ v3. The protocol was immunoSEQ multiplex PCR, while the TCRdb copy is restricted to in-frame clones and leaves out a portion. The sample includes about 8,000 clones, 74% seen only once; the top ten take less than 9%. Concerning this clone: As yet, its antigen is unknown.

Time point specified: pre-treatment sample, taken before nivolumab and TIL therapy. Tumor tissue came from excised metastases, mostly pleural nodules or supraclavicular lymph nodes. This receptor was taken from a person between 25 and 80 years old with non-small cell lung cancer. V usage is TRBV4-1 and J usage is TRBJ2-1, with D hard to call. Sequenced material: tumor tissue, taken at baseline. The CDR3 bases are TGCGCCAGCAGCCAAATGGACGGTGTGGGCAATGAGCAGTTCTTC. This translates into CASSQMDGVGNEQFF.